This TCR beta chain was identified in a study of long-term antiretroviral therapy in people with HIV. No donor had fewer than one pre-ART PBMC sample or fewer than two post-ART PBMC samples. Running of the v3.0 immunoSEQ assay took place at survey level. Generated by immunoSEQ multiplex PCR, the TCRdb table keeps only in-frame clones and is missing some. The sample carries over 9,500 clones, around 75% recorded once. Germline CDR1 MNHEY, CDR2 SMNVEV (reference sequence). The V and J ends lost 4 bases and 6 bases, in that order; junction bases with no gene match: 3. The CDR3 totals 15 residues. This rearrangement joins TRBV27 to TRBJ1-6, with 10 bases fitting TRBD1. The material was unsorted PBMCs, obtained 1.8 years before starting antiretroviral therapy. The source of this sequence is a man in his forties or fifties with HIV. CDR3 nucleotide sequence: TGTGCCAGCAGTTGGGACAGGGGAAGTAATTCACCCCTCCACTTT. Residues: CASSWDRGSNSPLHF.